The clone carrying this T cell receptor (beta chain) was seen once. Different DNA sequences within this sample yield the same CDR3. This entry belongs to a study of shared clonotypes between healthy human individuals. Trimming shortened V by 0 bases and J by 2 bases, and 7 bases separated the two germline ends. The germline V gene has CDR1 SGHRS and CDR2 YFSETQ. This CDR3 spans 14 amino acids. In the original workflow: Without quality scores, immunoSEQ junctional reads could not be filtered like full-length reads. Using immunoSEQ multiplex PCR, the repertoire was profiled, and TCRdb retains in-frame clones only, with some absent. Clone size and V and J calls were adopted from that table, with D and trimming inferred from the DNA. Found here are about 1.1 million clones, 70% to 80% of them singletons; the top ten hold roughly 0.82%.

This TCR was sampled from a man aged 18-30 years in good health. Some clones in this sample may be carry-over from other donors' samples. The material sequenced was memory CD4+ T cells from PBMCs. This sample's subset: CD45RA-negative fraction. This chain uses TRBV5-1 with TRBJ2-3, with no clear D. The CDR3 nucleotides read TGCGCCAGCAGCTTGGGCCAACCCACAGATACGCAGTATTTT. Translated: CASSLGQPTDTQYF.